This TCR beta chain is from a study of beta chain features in type 1 diabetes (dated by TCRdb to between 2018 and 2020). Notes on the research overall: Mean age, gender distribution, total cell number and subset yield did not differ between patients and healthy donors. A total of some 110 million sorted cells were examined across all samples, and a strong correlation was observed between cell number per subset and RNA yield. Regulatory and stem cell-like memory subsets were obtained from only 8 patients and roughly 8 healthy donors, while naive and central memory subsets were obtained from all 30 or so donors. In the study, TCRB repertoires of sorted circulating CD4+ T cell subsets from recently diagnosed type 1 diabetes patients were compared with those of matched healthy donors.

Remarks on this clone: The specificity of this receptor is unknown. Per-nucleotide qualities are absent, and no much larger clonotype sits a single base away.

The entire isolated RNA was reverse transcribed using the High Capacity cDNA Reverse Transcription Kit, and thus expressed TCRB transcripts were sequenced. Deep immunoSEQ sequencing was performed on naive, central memory and regulatory T cell samples, with an average of around 3.5 million total reads per sample. After sorted cells were lysed in RLT buffer, RNA was extracted with DNase-treated RNeasy Micro or Mini kits, with the choice depending on cell number. Each cell subset was processed on its own to prevent cross-contamination, while patient and healthy donor samples were processed together. TCRB sequences were amplified from cDNA with the immunoSEQ multiplex PCR, producing 87-bp fragments spanning the CDR3 region. Sequencing of the amplicons was done on the Illumina HiSeq platform. The authors' analysis ran thus. PCR bias was corrected computationally using synthetic template baselines, and reads within Hamming distance 2 were collapsed, with unmergeable singletons discarded. Reads were aligned against IMGT so that V, D and J genes, CDR3 length and insertions or deletions at six rearrangement sites could be assigned. Within each subset, clonotype counts were normalized to sorted cell number, and only after that were true diversity and Gini coefficients computed with the tcR R package. Repertoire sharing was quantified using the overlap coefficient calculated on TCRB nucleotide sequences. As a proxy for the pre-selection repertoire, out-of-frame TCRB sequences from naive cells were analyzed. The immuneACCESS repertoire file appears here via TCRdb, limited to in-frame rearrangements. These files lack a portion of the clones; in checked studies, under half of the deficit traces to unresolved V genes, and the cause of the others is not known. V, J and clone size were drawn from that table, and D and trimming were deduced from the DNA. The sample table records about 280,000 clones; around 16% of these occur just once. 0.015% to 0.019% of the sample belongs to the ten largest clones.

Broad study findings and their caveats: Because cDNA was sequenced instead of genomic DNA, activated cells with high expression could be over-represented, although the groups did not differ in activation or CD3 levels. A moderate but significant shortening of TCRB CDR3 length was observed in type 1 diabetes patients in all four CD4+ subsets. Naive, central memory and regulatory TCRB repertoires appeared to be more alike among patients than among healthy donors. At VDJ recombination sites, patients with type 1 diabetes made fewer insertions and deleted more nucleotides, a pattern implying thymic rearrangement abnormalities. PCR might favor shorter templates, but patient and control samples were amplified and corrected together, so any skew would affect both groups equally. Because small numbers of individuals were included in the HLA sub-analyses, any influence of HLA type on TCRB rearrangement was left unresolved.

From each donor, a single peripheral blood sample of 95 to 150 mL on average was drawn into heparinised tubes. A BD FACSAria II was used to sort naive, central memory, regulatory and stem cell-like memory CD4+ T cells with a panel that included CD45RO, CCR7, CD25, CD127, CD95 and CD27. Purity was above 98% for every sorted population. PBMCs were isolated immediately by Lymphoprep density gradient centrifugation and stained directly without culture. So that batch effects would be minimized, each experiment stained and sorted samples in pairs, pairing one healthy donor with one patient. Here V drops 6 bases and J drops 0 bases, and the junction holds 7 bases not matched to any gene. Looking up the germline V gene yields CDR1 SGHTA and CDR2 FQGNSA. The CDR3 runs 15 amino acids, cysteine and phenylalanine included. Only the CDR3 DNA is retained, 45 bases long and in frame from the first base.

The V and J genes are TRBV7-2 and TRBJ1-2; TRBD1 agrees with 7 junctional bases. What was sequenced was naive CD4+ T cells from blood. In the paper's terms, the cell subset or site label means: true naive CD4+ T cells. The source is a man aged 18-30 years with type 1 diabetes. In nucleotides, the sequence is TGTGCCAGCAGTCTAGCGAGGGGGCCTAACTATGGCTACACCTTC. Its protein product is CASSLARGPNYGYTF.